This entry is about one TCR beta chain. This receptor's antigen is unknown. No base-level quality is on record; no much larger clone is a single base apart. Different DNA sequences within this sample yield the same CDR3. From the cysteine through the phenylalanine, the CDR3 covers 14 amino acids. The read is trimmed to its CDR3 DNA, 42 bases read in frame from base 1. V ends up 7 bases short and J 2 bases short, with an unmatched junction base count of 8. The germline V gene provides CDR1 MDHEN and CDR2 SYDVKM. This entry belongs to a study of shared clonotypes between healthy human individuals (dated by TCRdb to the early 2020s). Some background on the complete study: The cohort comprised a couple of women and a few men aged 18 to 49 years. For each donor, CD4 naive and CD4 memory were each given three plates, CD8 naive was given two plates, and CD8 memory was given one plate. To increase sequencing depth and limit assay-specific biases, different laboratories used diverse techniques to prepare libraries and sequence TCR repertoires. Blood TCR repertoires of a handful of healthy adults were deeply sequenced to estimate repertoire size and the extent of clonotype sharing between individuals. Between about 0.94 and 8.9 billion PBMCs per donor were obtained by leukapheresis. Overall study results and their limits: Pairwise subsampling led to the expectation that sequencing depth would affect the degree of clonotype sharing among donors. Compared with non-shared clonotypes, the clonotypes found in all four sorted-subset donors had higher generation probabilities. Larger estimated clonotype richness was generally found for naive subsets than for memory subsets. When a few donors were compared, the shared fraction of clonotypes was around 5% for naive CD4, over 3% for naive CD8, about 2.5% for memory CD4, and around 0.37% for memory CD8. Sampling was limited to blood, and TCR repertoires in tissue likely differ from TCR repertoires in blood. Rarefaction of sorted-subset datasets indicated incomplete sequencing despite the large sequencing depth. The genetic and exposure-history diversity represented was limited by the small number of donors.

Healthy HIV-negative adults with no recently reported acute infections or vaccinations were included as donors. Every donor was a Caucasian adult living in Nashville, Tennessee, USA. CD4+ T cells were enriched through magnetic negative selection, after which naive cells were positively selected on CD45RA and the remaining negative fraction served as the memory subset. Blood was collected by leukapheresis, and PBMCs were isolated by Ficoll-Histopaque density gradient centrifugation and then cryopreserved in liquid nitrogen vapor phase. Analytical flow cytometry was used to check the purity and quantity of each magnetically sorted T cell population. From each sorted fraction, genomic DNA was isolated and quantified by UV absorbance on a Nanodrop 2000c. Using the deep immunoSEQ assay, TCR CDR3 regions were amplified from genomic DNA by multiplex PCR. Extracted genomic DNA from each cell subset was spread evenly across all wells of several immunoSEQ 96-well plates, with each plate serving as a replicate. For sorted subsets, around 0.2 ug of genomic DNA, equivalent to 25,000 to 35,000 T cell genomes, went into each replicate PCR. Purified libraries were quantified with a Qubit 3.0 fluorometer, sized on a Bioanalyzer 2100, and re-quantified with the KAPA Library Quantification kit. Every immunoSEQ 96-well plate was sequenced on a separate single-read 150-cycle Illumina NextSeq 550 flow cell. For the original study's pipeline: Because the immunoSEQ output included only junctional sequences and no quality scores, the filtering could not be the same as the filtering used for full-length reads. To assign V/J genes and CDR3, sequences were annotated against IMGT germline references using PyIR, a Python wrapper for IgBLAST v1.9. Reads were filtered out if the reads had weak V/J assignments (E-value above 1e-6), no CDR3, stop codons, out-of-frame junctions, or ambiguous translated residues. A V3J clonotype was defined by an identical inferred V gene, J gene, and CDR3 amino acid sequence. The percentage overlap between two repertoires was calculated by dividing the number of shared unique clonotypes by the size of the smaller repertoire. Three approaches were used to assess repertoire richness: RTK rarefaction, the Chao1 estimator, and Recon v2.1 estimates of unobserved clonotypes. Generation probabilities for all TCRbeta clonotypes obtained by the gDNA method from several donors were computed using OLGA. TCRdb took over this immuneACCESS table, retaining in-frame rearrangements with V and J assigned. Such tables are incomplete; in checked studies, under half of the missing clones stem from an unresolved V gene, and the remainder is unexplained. V and J calls and clone size are those listed in that table; D and trimming were worked out from the DNA. The sample records 2,500,000 or so clones, 85% to 95% of which are singletons. The top ten hold 0.3% to 0.4% of the sample.

The sample comprised naive CD4+ T cells from PBMCs. Taken with the paper, the label for cell subset or site translates to: CD45RA+ positively selected. The TCR was taken from a man in his late teens or twenties in good health. Some clones in this sample may be carry-over from other donors' samples. The sequence joins TRBV28 to TRBJ2-7; a stretch of 7 junction bases matches TRBD2. The CDR3 protein: CASTPSGSPYEQYF. The DNA reads TGTGCCAGCACCCCTAGCGGAAGCCCCTACGAGCAGTACTTC.